One T cell receptor (beta chain) is described in this entry. This study enrolled people aged roughly 18 to 89 from about two dozen US geographic areas. This entry comes from a study of blood T cell repertoires in COVID-19. For the study at large: Samples came from the United States, Italy and Spain, spanning acute and convalescent COVID-19.

The method was immunoSEQ multiplex PCR; TCRdb's version includes in-frame clones alone and lacks a portion of them. This sample has 350,000 to 400,000 clones, with around 92% found just once. Per germline, CDR1 SQVTM and CDR2 ANQGSEA. Trimming left V 4 bases short and J 7 bases short, with 16 bases between. CDR3 length: 13 residues. The chain joins TRBV29-1 to TRBJ1-1; no clear D. The source material was PBMCs or T cells enriched from blood (not recorded which). This sequence originates from a woman in her 30s who had recovered from COVID-19. DNA of the CDR3: TGCAGCGTTGCGGGCGGGGAATCCAGTGAAGCTTTCTTT. Translation: CSVAGGESSEAFF.